The entry below describes one T cell receptor (beta chain). This sample is part of a study of blood T cell repertoires in COVID-19. Study-level background: There were acute and convalescent COVID-19 samples, and they came from the United States, Italy and Spain. T cells, B-cell-depleted T cells, or PBMCs provided the cDNA or gDNA that served as material.

From germline, CDR1 is KGHSH and CDR2 LQKENI. Trimming took 3 bases from V and 0 from J, leaving 4 bases between them. The CDR3 spans 13 residues. Per the study methods: Amplification from reference gene primers served as the basis for estimated nucleated cell counts. The method was immunoSEQ multiplex PCR; TCRdb's version includes in-frame clones alone and lacks a portion of them. That table furnishes V, J and clone size, whereas the DNA furnished D and trimming. The sample has under 250,000 clones; around 80% are singletons. The V gene is TRBV18, the J gene TRBJ2-3; D not resolved. This TCR was sampled from a woman between 45 and 65 years old with acute or convalescent COVID-19. The sample was peripheral blood. CDR3 residues: CASSPPSTDTQYF. The CDR3 coding sequence is TGTGCCAGCTCACCCCCTAGCACAGATACGCAGTATTTT.